Following are 22 T cell receptor beta chains from one sample sequenced in a study of molecular identifiers for immune sequencing clone quantification. TCRdb analysed the PCR reads with MiXCR anew, one entry per CDR3 protein. The sample includes 490,000 or so distinct CDR3 sequences, around 23% of them seen just once. The sequencing sample was made of naive CD8+ T cells from blood, with Jurkat cell RNA spiked in. Regarding subset: FACS-sorted CD8+CD4-CCR7+CD45RA+ naive T cells. The receptor set was obtained from a human donor in good health. Some libraries in this study had Jurkat cell RNA spiked in.

Comment on this clonotype: Since a much larger clone is just one base distant, this may be a read error. The chain couples TRBV6-2 or TRBV6-3 to TRBJ1-1; TRBD1 matches 7 bases. Looked up from germline, CDR1 is MNHEY and CDR2 is SVGEGT. V shed 8 bases, J shed 5 bases, and the junction held 8 bases outside the gene matches. CDR3 length: 13 amino acids. The CDR3: CASAQGVVTEAFF. In DNA form, the CDR3 reads TGTGCCAGCGCTCAGGGGGTCGTGACTGAAGCTTTCTTT.

The chain couples TRBV6-5 to TRBJ1-2; TRBD1 matches at 7 bases. Trimming cost V 2 bases and J 4 bases; bases outside gene matches: 7. The CDR3 is 15 amino acids. Germline-derived CDR1 and CDR2 are MNHEY and SVGAGI. The CDR3 loop reads CASSYKGQWSYGYTF. CDR3 sequence (DNA): TGTGCCAGCAGTTACAAGGGACAGTGGAGCTATGGCTACACCTTC.

This clonotype was counted a few times. The rearrangement uses TRBV11-2 and TRBJ1-4, with D possibly TRBD1 on 6 matching bases. This CDR3 has 15 residues. CDR1 SGHAT and CDR2 FQNNGV come from the germline V gene. V was pared by 3 bases and J by 8 bases, with 16 bases between. This chain's CDR3 is CASSFLTGYGEKLFF. The CDR3 DNA reads TGTGCCAGCAGCTTTTTAACAGGGTATGGCGAAAAACTGTTTTTT.

J is TRBJ2-7 and V is TRBV2, with D uncertain. The CDR3 spans 12 residues. The germline V gene has CDR1 SNHLY and CDR2 FYNNEI. V lost 8 bases, J lost 2 bases, and 10 bases lay in between. The CDR3 sequence: CASARSPYEQYF. Written as DNA, the CDR3 is TGTGCCAGCGCCCGGAGCCCCTACGAGCAGTACTTC. Variable domain in full (rest from reference TRBV2 and TRBJ2-7): EPEVTQTPSHQVTQMGQEVILRCVPISNHLYFYWYRQILGQKVEFLVSFYNNEISEKSEIFDDQFSVERPDGSNFTLKIRSTKLEDSAMYFCASARSPYEQYFGPGTRLTVT.

This clonotype has at least ten counts. The rearrangement joins TRBV29-1 to TRBJ1-1, with no clear D. V dropped 4 bases and J dropped 1 base, with 4 bases sitting between them. Per the germline V gene, CDR1 is SQVTM and CDR2 is ANQGSEA. The CDR3 spans 11 residues. The CDR3, as DNA: TGCAGCGTTGTACAGAACACTGAAGCTTTCTTT. Translating gives CSVVQNTEAFF.

A note on this clonotype: This clone may be a read error of a much larger clone one base away. The V and J genes are TRBV4-3 and TRBJ1-1, with D hard to call. Germline values: CDR1 LGHNA, CDR2 YSLEER. The CDR3 has 15 amino acids. CDR3 protein: CASSDTGDMNTEASF. Here the CDR3 DNA reads TGCGCCAGCAGCGATACGGGCGACATGAACACTGAAGCTTCCTTT.

This clonotype was detected ten times or more. The chain carries TRBV6-5 and TRBJ2-3, with D perhaps being TRBD1 or TRBD2 (5 bases each). Trimming pared 2 bases from V and 0 bases from J, leaving 6 bases between. The CDR3 contains 14 residues. Looked up from germline, CDR1 is MNHEY and CDR2 is SVGAGI. The CDR3 DNA follows: TGTGCCAGCAGTTACGAGGGGAGCACAGATACGCAGTATTTT. Its protein product is CASSYEGSTDTQYF.

J is TRBJ2-7 and V is TRBV6-5, with 7 bases matching TRBD1. J lost 2 bases, V lost 3 bases, and 4 bases had no gene match. CDR1 is MNHEY, CDR2 SVGAGI, per germline. CDR3 length equals 14 residues. This chain's CDR3 is CASSYDGTAYEQYF. DNA for the CDR3: TGTGCCAGCAGTTATGACGGGACAGCCTACGAGCAGTACTTC.

The chain links TRBV5-4 to TRBJ2-7, with 7 bases identical to TRBD2. V lost 0 bases to trimming and J lost 4 bases; unmatched junction nucleotides: 10. This CDR3 contains 16 residues. Germline V gives CDR1 SGHNT, CDR2 YYREEE (reference sequence). The CDR3: CASSLGAGLGGYEQYF. The CDR3 DNA reads as TGTGCCAGCAGCTTGGGGGCGGGACTGGGGGGGTACGAGCAGTACTTC.

In this sample, this clonotype turned up a few times. The J gene is TRBJ1-1, the V gene TRBV6-5; D is possibly TRBD1 (5 bases). Germline assignment: CDR1 MNHEY and CDR2 SVGAGI. Between the trimmed V and J ends, which lost 7 bases and 4 bases, there was a span of 19 bases. There are 15 residues in the CDR3. CDR3 DNA: TGTGCCAGCATAACGGCAGGGTGGTGGGGCACTGAAGCTTTCTTT. It is translated as CASITAGWWGTEAFF.

At least ten counts were recorded for this clonotype. V usage is TRBV7-2 and J usage is TRBJ2-3; the D is unclear. The CDR3 contains 14 residues. Trimming removed 1 base at V and 0 bases at J, with 5 bases between. Germline V gene sequence: CDR1 SGHTA, CDR2 FQGNSA. CDR3 protein: CASSLVISTDTQYF. The CDR3 DNA reads TGTGCCAGCAGCTTAGTAATTAGCACAGATACGCAGTATTTT.

For this clonotype: This may stem from a read error, because a much larger clone lies one nucleotide away. The gene calls are TRBV7-6 and TRBJ1-1; D unclear. V gave up 1 base and J gave up 4 bases, with 16 bases separating them. CDR1 is SGHVS and CDR2 is FNYEAQ in the germline V gene. The CDR3 totals 16 residues. The CDR3 DNA sequence: TGTGCCAGCAGCTTAGGTGGGAAGGGCGGCGCCACTGAAGCTTTCTTT. Protein product: CASSLGGKGGATEAFF.

Comment on this clonotype: A read error may be the cause here, since a much bigger clone is one base away. The gene calls are TRBV6-5 and TRBJ2-5; 14 positions agree with TRBD2. The trim removed 5 bases at V and 3 bases at J, leaving 5 bases unmatched. The CDR3 sequence is 16 residues long. CDR1 MNHEY and CDR2 SVGAGI come from the germline V gene. The CDR3 DNA is TGTGCCAGCAGTACGCCGGGACTAGCGGGGGAAGAGACCCAGTACTTC. This gives the protein CASSTPGLAGEETQYF.

This clonotype was detected a few times. The gene calls are TRBV27 and TRBJ1-1; D unresolved. Germline CDR1 is MNHEY and CDR2 is SMNVEV (reference sequence). V was pared by 2 bases and J by 4 bases, with 14 bases between. The CDR3 contains 15 residues. The CDR3 DNA reads TGTGCCAGCAGTTTAGTGACACCCTCGGGCACTGAAGCTTTCTTT. This gives the protein CASSLVTPSGTEAFF.

This clonotype appeared many times. This chain joins TRBV28 and TRBJ1-5, with a weak D call TRBD1 (6 bases). V dropped 6 bases and J dropped 3 bases, with 15 bases sitting between them. Germline V gene data show CDR1 as MDHEN and CDR2 as SYDVKM. The CDR3 sequence is 15 residues long. The CDR3 is CASRPTGLANQPQHF. CDR3 in DNA: TGTGCCAGCAGACCTACAGGGTTGGCCAATCAGCCCCAGCATTTT.

The chain is built from TRBV7-8 and TRBJ1-2; 7 bases are shared with TRBD1. This CDR3 has 15 amino acids. V was clipped by 0 bases and J by 2 bases; unmatched bases: 3. Germline CDR1 is SGHVS and CDR2 is FQNEAQ. The CDR3 coding sequence is TGTGCCAGCAGCTTAGCCCGACAGGGAAACTATGGCTACACCTTC. It is translated as CASSLARQGNYGYTF.

In regard to this clonotype: One end of the junction fails to match germline, which may point to a read error. This chain joins TRBV5-4 and TRBJ2-7, with 11 positions matching TRBD1. CDR1 and CDR2 from the germline V gene are SGHNT and YYREEE (reference sequence). This CDR3 is built from 13 residues. The chain's CDR3 is CASSWGQGGERYF. CDR3 DNA sequence: TGTGCCAGCAGCTGGGGACAGGGGGGCGAGCGGTACTTC.

This clonotype was seen a few times. V usage is TRBV27 and J usage is TRBJ2-6, with 11 bases identical to TRBD1. CDR1 and CDR2 (germline): MNHEY, SMNVEV (reference sequence). The CDR3 has 17 residues. The junction had 6 bases not matched to a gene; V was cut back by 7 bases and J by 1 base. DNA of the CDR3: TGTGCCAGCACCGGGACAGGGGGAGGTTCTGGGGCCAACGTCCTGACTTTC. It yields the protein CASTGTGGGSGANVLTF.

As regards this clonotype: Just one base apart from a much larger clone, this may be a read error. The chain couples TRBV5-1 to TRBJ2-7; the D call may be TRBD1 or TRBD2 (5 bases each). The CDR3 runs 15 residues. Germline CDR1 SGHRS, CDR2 YFSETQ. Trimming took off 4 bases at V and 7 bases at J, with 21 bases between the two ends. CDR3 protein: CASSVYSGTVKEQYF. CDR3 in DNA: TGCGCCAGCAGCGTATACTCCGGGACCGTGAAGGAGCAGTACTTC.

Points on this clonotype: A read error may produce the germline difference seen at one junction end. The gene calls are TRBV14 and TRBJ2-4, with D uncertain. CDR1 is SGHDN, CDR2 FVKESK, per germline. CDR3 length: 18 residues. CDR3 in amino acids: CASGQELPGTQPIYIQYF. The CDR3 DNA is TGTGCCAGCGGCCAAGAACTCCCCGGCACTCAACCTATTTACATTCAGTACTTC.

This clonotype was picked up many times. This sequence joins TRBV7-2 and TRBJ2-3, with 10 bases matching TRBD2. Germline lookup yields CDR1 SGHTA and CDR2 FQGNSA. This CDR3 region has 15 residues. V lost 2 bases, J lost 8 bases, and 7 bases stayed unmatched. CDR3 sequence (DNA): TGTGCCAGCAGCTTAAGCCTAGCGGGAGCTGTTACGCAGTATTTT. Its translation is CASSLSLAGAVTQYF.

This clonotype was seen ten or more times. This chain links TRBV9 with TRBJ1-1, with unresolved D. The CDR3 contains 14 residues. CDR1 SGDLS and CDR2 YYNGEE come from the germline V gene. V was pared by 4 bases and J by 6 bases, with 16 bases between. In nucleotides, the CDR3 is TGTGCCAGCAGCTCCCGGACGGACCCAGCTGAAGCTTTCTTT. Its protein product is CASSSRTDPAEAFF. Looking up the rest from reference TRBV9 and TRBJ1-1 gives the full variable domain: DSGVTQTPKHLITATGQRVTLRCSPRSGDLSVYWYQQSLDQGLQFLIQYYNGEERAKGNILERFSAQQFPDLHSELNLSSLELGDSALYFCASSSRTDPAEAFFGQGTRLTVV.